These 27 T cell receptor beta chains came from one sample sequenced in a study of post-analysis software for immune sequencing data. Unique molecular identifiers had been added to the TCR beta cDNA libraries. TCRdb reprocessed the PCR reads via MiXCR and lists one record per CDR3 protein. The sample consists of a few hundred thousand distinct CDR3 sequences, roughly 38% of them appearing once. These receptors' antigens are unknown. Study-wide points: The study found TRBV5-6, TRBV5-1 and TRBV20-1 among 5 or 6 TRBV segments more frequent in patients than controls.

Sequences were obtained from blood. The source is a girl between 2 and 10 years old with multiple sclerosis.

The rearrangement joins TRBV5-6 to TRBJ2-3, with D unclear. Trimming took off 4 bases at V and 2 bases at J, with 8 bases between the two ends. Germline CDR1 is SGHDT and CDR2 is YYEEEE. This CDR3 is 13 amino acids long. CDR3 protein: CASSRSATDTQYF. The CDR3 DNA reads TGTGCCAGCAGCAGGTCAGCCACAGATACGCAGTATTTT. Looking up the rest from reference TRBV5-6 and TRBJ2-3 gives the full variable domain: DAGVTQSPTHLIKTRGQQVTLRCSPKSGHDTVSWYQQALGQGPQFIFQYYEEEERQRGNFPDRFSGHQFPNYSSELNVNALLLGDSALYLCASSRSATDTQYFGPGTRLTVL.

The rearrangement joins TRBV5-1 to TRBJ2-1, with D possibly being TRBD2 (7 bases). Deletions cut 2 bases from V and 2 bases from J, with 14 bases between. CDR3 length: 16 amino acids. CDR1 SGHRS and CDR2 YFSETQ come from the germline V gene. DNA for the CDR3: TGCGCCAGCAGCTTTGGGGGGGGGCGGACCTACAATGAGCAGTTCTTC. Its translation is CASSFGGGRTYNEQFF. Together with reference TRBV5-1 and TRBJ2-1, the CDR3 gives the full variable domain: KAGVTQTPRYLIKTRGQQVTLSCSPISGHRSVSWYQQTPGQGLQFLFEYFSETQRNKGNFPGRFSGRQFSNSRSEMNVSTLELGDSALYLCASSFGGGRTYNEQFFGPGTRLTVL.

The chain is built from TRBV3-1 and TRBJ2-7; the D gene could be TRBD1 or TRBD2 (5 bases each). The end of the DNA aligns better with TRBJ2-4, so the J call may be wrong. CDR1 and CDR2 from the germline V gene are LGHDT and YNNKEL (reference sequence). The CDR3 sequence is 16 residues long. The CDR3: CASSREGLGAKNIQYF. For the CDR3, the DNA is TGTGCCAGCAGCCGAGAGGGGTTGGGAGCCAAAAACATTCAGTACTTC.

In DNA form, the CDR3 reads TGCGCCAGCAGCTTCCCAGGAACCTATGGCTACACCTTC. This gives the protein CASSFPGTYGYTF. The chain employs TRBV5-1 and TRBJ1-2; D is undetermined. V dropped 2 bases and J dropped 4 bases, with 9 bases sitting between them. This CDR3 has 13 amino acids. Per germline, CDR1 SGHRS and CDR2 YFSETQ.

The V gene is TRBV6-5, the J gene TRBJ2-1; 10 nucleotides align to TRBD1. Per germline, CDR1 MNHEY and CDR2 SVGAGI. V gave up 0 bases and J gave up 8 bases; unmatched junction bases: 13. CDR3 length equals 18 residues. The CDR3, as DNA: TGTGCCAGCAGTTACTCGATCTCCGGGACAGGGGTGATCCATGAGCAGTTCTTC. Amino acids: CASSYSISGTGVIHEQFF.

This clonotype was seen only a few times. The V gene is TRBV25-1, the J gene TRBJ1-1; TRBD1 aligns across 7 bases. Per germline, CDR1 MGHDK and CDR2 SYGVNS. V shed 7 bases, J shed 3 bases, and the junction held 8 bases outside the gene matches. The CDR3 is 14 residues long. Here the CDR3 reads CASTTTGVHTEAFF. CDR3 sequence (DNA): TGTGCCAGCACCACAACAGGGGTTCACACTGAAGCTTTCTTT. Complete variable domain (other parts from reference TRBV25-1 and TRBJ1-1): EADIYQTPRYLVIGTGKKITLECSQTMGHDKMYWYQQDPGMELHLIHYSYGVNSTEKGDLSSESTVSRIRTEHFPLTLESARPSHTSQYLCASTTTGVHTEAFFGQGTRLTVV.

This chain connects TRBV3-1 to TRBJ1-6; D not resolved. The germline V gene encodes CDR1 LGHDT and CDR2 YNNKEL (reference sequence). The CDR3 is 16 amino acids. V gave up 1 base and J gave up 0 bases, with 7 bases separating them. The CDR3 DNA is TGTGCCAGCAGCCAAGTCCAAACCTCCTATAATTCACCCCTCCACTTT. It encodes CASSQVQTSYNSPLHF.

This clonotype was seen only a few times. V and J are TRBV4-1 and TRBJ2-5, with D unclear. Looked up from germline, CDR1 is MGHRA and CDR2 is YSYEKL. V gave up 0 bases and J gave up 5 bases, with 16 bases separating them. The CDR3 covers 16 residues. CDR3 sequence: CASSQDKSRTRETQYF. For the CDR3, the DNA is TGCGCCAGCAGCCAAGATAAGTCGAGGACCCGGGAGACCCAGTACTTC.

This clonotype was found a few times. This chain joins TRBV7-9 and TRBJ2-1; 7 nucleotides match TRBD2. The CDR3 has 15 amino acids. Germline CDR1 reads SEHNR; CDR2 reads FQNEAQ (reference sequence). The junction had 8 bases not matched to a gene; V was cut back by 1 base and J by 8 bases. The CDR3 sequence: CASSLEGGSWYEQFF. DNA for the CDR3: TGTGCCAGCAGCTTAGAAGGCGGGAGTTGGTATGAGCAGTTCTTC.

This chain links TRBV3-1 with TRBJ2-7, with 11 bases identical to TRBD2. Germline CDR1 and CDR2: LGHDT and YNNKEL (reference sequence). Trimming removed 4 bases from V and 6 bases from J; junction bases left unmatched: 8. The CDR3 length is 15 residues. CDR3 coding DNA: TGTGCCAGCAGCCTACTAGCGGGAGTTGGCTCCGAGCAGTACTTC. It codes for CASSLLAGVGSEQYF.

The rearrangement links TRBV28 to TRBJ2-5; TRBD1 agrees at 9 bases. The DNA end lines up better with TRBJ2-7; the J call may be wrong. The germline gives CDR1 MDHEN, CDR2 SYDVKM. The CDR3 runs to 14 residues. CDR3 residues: CASSRPGQGREQYF. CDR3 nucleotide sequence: TGTGCCAGCAGTCGACCGGGACAGGGACGCGAGCAGTACTTC.

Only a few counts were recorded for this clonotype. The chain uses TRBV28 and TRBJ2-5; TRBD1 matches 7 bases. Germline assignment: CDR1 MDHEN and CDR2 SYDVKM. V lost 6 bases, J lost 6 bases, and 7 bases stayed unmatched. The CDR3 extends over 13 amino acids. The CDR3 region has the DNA TGTGCCAGCAGCCCGACAGGGTGGAAGACCCAGTACTTC. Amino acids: CASSPTGWKTQYF.

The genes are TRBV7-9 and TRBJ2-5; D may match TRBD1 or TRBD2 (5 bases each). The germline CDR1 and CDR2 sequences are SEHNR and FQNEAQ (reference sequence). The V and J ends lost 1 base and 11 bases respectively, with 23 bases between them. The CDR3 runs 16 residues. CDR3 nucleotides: TGTGCCAGCAGCTTAGAGGGGCGGGCTTCGGATTGGGAGCAGTACTTC. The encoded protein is CASSLEGRASDWEQYF.

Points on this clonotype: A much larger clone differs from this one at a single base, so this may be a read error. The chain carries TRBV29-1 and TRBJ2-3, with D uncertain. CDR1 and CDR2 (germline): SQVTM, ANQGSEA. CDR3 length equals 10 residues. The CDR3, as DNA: TGCGGCGTTTGGTCAGATACGCAGTATTTT. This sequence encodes CGVWSDTQYF.

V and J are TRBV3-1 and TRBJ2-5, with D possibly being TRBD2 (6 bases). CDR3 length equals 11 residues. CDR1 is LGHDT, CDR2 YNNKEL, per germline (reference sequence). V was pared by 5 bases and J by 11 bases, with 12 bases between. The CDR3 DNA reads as TGTGCCAGCAGCGGGCGCGGGGAGCAGTACTTC. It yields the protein CASSGRGEQYF.

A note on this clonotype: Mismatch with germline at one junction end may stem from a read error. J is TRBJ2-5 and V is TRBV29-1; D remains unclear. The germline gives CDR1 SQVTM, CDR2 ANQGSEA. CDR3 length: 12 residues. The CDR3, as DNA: TGCGGCGTGGTAGGGTGGGGAGAGACCCAGTACTTC. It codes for CGVVGWGETQYF.

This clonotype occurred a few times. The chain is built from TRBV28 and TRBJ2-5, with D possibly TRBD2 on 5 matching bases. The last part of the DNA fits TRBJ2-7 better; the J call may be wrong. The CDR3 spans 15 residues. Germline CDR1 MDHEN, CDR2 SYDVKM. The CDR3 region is CASSLSGALYYEQYF. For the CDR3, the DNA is TGTGCCAGCAGTTTGAGCGGAGCACTATACTACGAGCAGTACTTC.

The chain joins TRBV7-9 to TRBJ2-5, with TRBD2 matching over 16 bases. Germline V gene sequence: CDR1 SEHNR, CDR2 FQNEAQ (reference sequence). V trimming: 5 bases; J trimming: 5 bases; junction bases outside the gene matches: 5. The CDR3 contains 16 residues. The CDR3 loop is CASSTGLAGGLETQYF. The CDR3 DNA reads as TGTGCCAGCAGCACGGGACTAGCGGGAGGGTTGGAGACCCAGTACTTC. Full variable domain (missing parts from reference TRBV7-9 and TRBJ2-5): DTGVSQNPRHKITKRGQNVTFRCDPISEHNRLYWYRQTLGQGPEFLTYFQNEAQLEKSRLLSDRFSAERPKGSFSTLEIQRTEQGDSAMYLCASSTGLAGGLETQYFGPGTRLLVL.

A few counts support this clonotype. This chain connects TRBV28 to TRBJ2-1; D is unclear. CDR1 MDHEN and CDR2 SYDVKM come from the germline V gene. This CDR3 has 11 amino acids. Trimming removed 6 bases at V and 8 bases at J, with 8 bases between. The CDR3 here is CASRRLDEQFF. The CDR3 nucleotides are TGTGCCAGCAGGAGGCTGGATGAGCAGTTCTTC.

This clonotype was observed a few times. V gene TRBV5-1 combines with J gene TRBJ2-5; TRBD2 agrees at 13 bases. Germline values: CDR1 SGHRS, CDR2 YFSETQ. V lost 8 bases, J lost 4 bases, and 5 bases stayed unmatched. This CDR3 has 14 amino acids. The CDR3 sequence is CASRTSGGSETQYF. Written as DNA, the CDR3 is TGCGCCAGTCGGACTAGCGGGGGCTCAGAGACCCAGTACTTC.

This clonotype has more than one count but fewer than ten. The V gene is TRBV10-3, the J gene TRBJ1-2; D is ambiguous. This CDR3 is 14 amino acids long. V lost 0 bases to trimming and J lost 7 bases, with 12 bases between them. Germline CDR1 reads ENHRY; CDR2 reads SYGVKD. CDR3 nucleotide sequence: TGTGCCATCAGTGAGTCGCCGGGTATTCGTGGCTACACCTTC. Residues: CAISESPGIRGYTF.

This CDR3 reads CASSYGRSSYNEQFF. DNA of the CDR3: TGTGCCAGCAGTTACGGCAGGAGCTCCTACAATGAGCAGTTCTTC. V and J are TRBV6-7 and TRBJ2-1; D unclear. TRBV6-7 is annotated as an ORF whose role is uncertain. Deletions cut 2 bases from V and 0 bases from J, with 8 bases between. CDR3 size: 15 residues.

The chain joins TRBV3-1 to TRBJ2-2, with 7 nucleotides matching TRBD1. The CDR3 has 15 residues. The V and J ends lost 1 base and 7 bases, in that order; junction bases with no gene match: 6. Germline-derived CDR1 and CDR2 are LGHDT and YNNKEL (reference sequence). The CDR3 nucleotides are TGTGCCAGCAGCCAAGCCGGGACAGCGGACGGGGAGCTGTTTTTT. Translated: CASSQAGTADGELFF.

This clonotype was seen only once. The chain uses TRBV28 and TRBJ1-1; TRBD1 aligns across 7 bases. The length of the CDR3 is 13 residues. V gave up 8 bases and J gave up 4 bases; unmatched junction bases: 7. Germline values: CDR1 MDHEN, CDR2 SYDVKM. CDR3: CASLRQGVTEAFF. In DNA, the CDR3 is TGTGCCAGCTTGCGACAGGGAGTCACTGAAGCTTTCTTT. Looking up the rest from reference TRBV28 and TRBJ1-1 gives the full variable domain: DVKVTQSSRYLVKRTGEKVFLECVQDMDHENMFWYRQDPGLGLRLIYFSYDVKMKEKGDIPEGYSVSREKKERFSLILESASTNQTSMYLCASLRQGVTEAFFGQGTRLTVV.

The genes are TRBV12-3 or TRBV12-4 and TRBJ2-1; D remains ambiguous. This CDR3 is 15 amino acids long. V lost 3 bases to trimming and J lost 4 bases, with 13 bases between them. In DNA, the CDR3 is TGTGCCAGCAGTTTGGATAGGGTTCAATACAATGAGCAGTTCTTC. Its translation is CASSLDRVQYNEQFF.

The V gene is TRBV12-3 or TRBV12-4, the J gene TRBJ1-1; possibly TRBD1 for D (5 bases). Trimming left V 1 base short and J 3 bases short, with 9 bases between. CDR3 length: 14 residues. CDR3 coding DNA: TGTGCCAGCAGTTTAGACAGGACCTACACTGAAGCTTTCTTT. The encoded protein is CASSLDRTYTEAFF.

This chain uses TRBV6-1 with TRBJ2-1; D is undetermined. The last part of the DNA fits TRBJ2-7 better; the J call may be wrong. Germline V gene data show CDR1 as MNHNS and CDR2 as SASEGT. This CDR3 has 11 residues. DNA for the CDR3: TGTGCCAGCAGCTTTTACAATGAGCAGTACTTC. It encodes CASSFYNEQYF.